One and the same sample provided the 28 T cell receptor beta chains below, sequenced in a study of synovial regulatory T cells in juvenile arthritis. Sequencing used immunoSEQ multiplex PCR; TCRdb keeps in-frame clones, though not all of them. This repertoire comprises 8,000 to 10,000 clones; its ten largest clones make up about 0.9%. Sequencing was done on a sample of Treg cells from blood. The subset denotes: remaining (HLA-DR-negative) circulating blood Treg cells. The receptor set was obtained from a donor younger than 30 with juvenile idiopathic arthritis.

The genes are TRBV6-1 and TRBJ2-7. Germline values: CDR1 MNHNS, CDR2 SASEGT. The CDR3 runs to 15 residues. DNA is not on record. CDR3 amino acids: CASSEVRGQTSEQYF.

The V call is TRBV5-1, the J call TRBJ2-7; no DNA is available, so the TRBD1 call from TCRdb remains unchecked. The CDR3 contains 15 residues. The DNA is not on file. Germline values: CDR1 SGHRS, CDR2 YFSETQ. The CDR3 sequence is CASSLLGTGGYEQYF.

This clone is medium-sized by frequency. The V gene is TRBV7-9, the J gene TRBJ1-1. The CDR3 loop spans 12 amino acids. The record lacks a DNA sequence. Germline V CDR1 and CDR2: SEHNR, FQNEAQ (reference sequence). This chain's CDR3 is CASSLEGVEAFF.

The V gene is TRBV19, the J gene TRBJ1-4. This CDR3 contains 12 residues. No DNA accompanies this entry. Germline values: CDR1 LNHDA, CDR2 SQIVND (reference sequence). The CDR3 region is CASSMRAEKLFF.

V and J are TRBV2 and TRBJ1-5; checking the TCRdb D call of TRBD1 is not possible without DNA. The CDR3 has 15 amino acids. Only the protein sequence is given. The germline V gene has CDR1 SNHLY and CDR2 FYNNEI. The CDR3 is CASSEARTEYQPQHF.

This rearrangement joins TRBV11-3 to TRBJ1-1; TCRdb reports TRBD1, a call that lacks DNA to check it against. CDR3 length equals 13 residues. Nucleotide data are not available. The germline V gene has CDR1 SGHNT and CDR2 YENEEA. The CDR3 spells CASSLVQNTEAFF.

The chain couples TRBV19 to TRBJ1-5. Germline V gene data show CDR1 as LNHDA and CDR2 as SQIVND (reference sequence). The CDR3 runs to 13 residues. No nucleotide data were recorded. CDR3 amino acids: CASSIDLNQPQHF. The entire variable domain, with the rest obtained from reference TRBV19 and TRBJ1-5, is as follows: DGGITQSPKYLFRKEGQNVTLSCEQNLNHDAMYWYRQDPGQGLRLIYYSQIVNDFQKGDIAEGYSVSREKKESFPLTVTSAQKNPTAFYLCASSIDLNQPQHFGDGTRLSIL.

The chain couples TRBV7-8 to TRBJ1-3; without DNA, the TCRdb call of TRBD1 cannot be checked. The CDR3 spans 14 residues. DNA is not recorded here. The germline V gene has CDR1 SGHVS and CDR2 FQNEAQ. The CDR3 region is CASSTGQPGNTIYF.

The rearrangement joins TRBV4-1 to TRBJ2-2; the TRBD1 assignment by TCRdb is unverifiable without DNA. CDR1 and CDR2 from the germline V gene are MGHRA and YSYEKL. The CDR3 runs to 17 residues. No DNA accompanies this entry. CDR3 region: CASSQGDGQSNTGELFF.

The chain recombines TRBV7-9 with TRBJ2-1; TCRdb returns TRBD2, unconfirmable since there is no DNA. Germline V gene lookup returns CDR1 SEHNR and CDR2 FQNEAQ (reference sequence). This CDR3 has 15 residues. DNA for this receptor is not on file. CDR3 region: CASSPIAGYNNEQFF.

The V call is TRBV27, the J call TRBJ2-2; with no DNA, the TCRdb D assignment of TRBD1 cannot be verified. Germline CDR1 MNHEY, CDR2 SMNVEV (reference sequence). The CDR3 covers 15 residues. The entry carries no DNA sequence. The CDR3 loop reads CASKRQDLNTGELFF.

CDR3: CASSQDPRARAHTEAFF. V and J are TRBV4-3 and TRBJ1-1. This CDR3 is 17 amino acids long. No DNA accompanies this entry. CDR1 is LGHNA and CDR2 is YSLEER in the germline V gene.

The chain couples TRBV6-1 to TRBJ1-4; as DNA is missing, the TRBD1 call by TCRdb cannot be tested. The length of the CDR3 is 17 residues. No DNA appears here. Germline assignment: CDR1 MNHNS and CDR2 SASEGT. This CDR3 reads CASSEHGRRALREKLFF.

V usage is TRBV4-1 and J usage is TRBJ2-3; the TCRdb call, TRBD2, lacks DNA for checking. In germline, CDR1 is MGHRA, CDR2 YSYEKL. This CDR3 is 15 amino acids long. No DNA accompanies this entry. CDR3 sequence: CASSQDSFRADTQYF.

The gene calls are TRBV5-1 and TRBJ2-7. The germline CDR1 and CDR2 sequences are SGHRS and YFSETQ. The CDR3 is 18 amino acids. DNA is not recorded here. CDR3 sequence reads: CASSFGPTFSQGSYEQYF.

The CDR3 protein is CASSLGGYGYTF. The chain couples TRBV6-5 to TRBJ1-2; checking the TCRdb D call of TRBD1 is not possible without DNA. CDR1 is MNHEY, CDR2 SVGAGI, per germline. This CDR3 has 12 residues. DNA is not recorded here.

This chain joins TRBV11-2 and TRBJ2-2. The CDR3 is made up of 14 amino acids. No DNA appears here. Germline V CDR1 and CDR2: SGHAT, FQNNGV. CDR3 in amino acids: CASSPALNTGELFF.

V is TRBV4-3 and J is TRBJ1-5. CDR1 is LGHNA and CDR2 is YSLEER in the germline V gene. The CDR3 runs 13 residues. The coding DNA is unavailable. The CDR3 loop is CASSQEYGQPQHF.

The rearrangement joins TRBV6-5 to TRBJ1-4; the TCRdb D gene call, TRBD1, has no DNA to confirm it. Germline V gene sequence: CDR1 MNHEY, CDR2 SVGAGI. The CDR3 runs 14 residues. No DNA is listed. CDR3 protein: CASSPGTGNEKLFF.

The V gene is TRBV5-1, the J gene TRBJ2-7; no DNA is available, so the TRBD2 call from TCRdb remains unchecked. The germline CDR1 and CDR2 sequences are SGHRS and YFSETQ. CDR3 length: 18 residues. The DNA is unrecorded. CDR3 sequence reads: CASSLKGSSGRPAYEQYF.

The genes are TRBV7-7 and TRBJ2-6; TCRdb outputs TRBD1, but without DNA this stays unchecked. Germline CDR1 is SSHAT and CDR2 is FNYEAQ (reference sequence). The CDR3 is 18 residues long. Only the protein sequence is given. CDR3 in amino acids: CASSPRDRGRSGANVLTF.

The rearrangement joins TRBV5-1 to TRBJ1-2. The CDR3 runs 13 residues. Only the protein is on record. Germline V gene lookup returns CDR1 SGHRS and CDR2 YFSETQ. CDR3 in amino acids: CASSLAKGYGYTF.

The V gene is TRBV7-9, the J gene TRBJ2-6. Germline CDR1 and CDR2: SEHNR and FQNEAQ (reference sequence). The CDR3 is 16 residues long. No DNA sequence is on record. The CDR3 loop is CASTLTPHSGANVLTF.

This clone is medium-sized (0.01 to 0.1%) by frequency. The chain employs TRBV19 and TRBJ1-3; TCRdb gives TRBD1 as the D gene, but with no DNA this cannot be confirmed. CDR1 is LNHDA and CDR2 is SQIVND in the germline V gene (reference sequence). There are 14 residues in the CDR3. The entry carries no DNA sequence. The CDR3 spells CASGSGQGRNTIYF. Looking up the rest from reference TRBV19 and TRBJ1-3 gives the full variable domain: DGGITQSPKYLFRKEGQNVTLSCEQNLNHDAMYWYRQDPGQGLRLIYYSQIVNDFQKGDIAEGYSVSREKKESFPLTVTSAQKNPTAFYLCASGSGQGRNTIYFGEGSWLTVV.

The rearrangement joins TRBV10-3 to TRBJ1-2. The CDR3 extends over 16 amino acids. The DNA is not on file. CDR1 and CDR2 (germline): ENHRY, SYGVKD. CDR3 residues: CAISREGALLNYGYTF.

The chain has TRBV4-1 and TRBJ2-3; the D gene TCRdb calls, TRBD1, cannot be checked with no DNA. CDR3 length: 18 amino acids. No DNA sequence was recorded. Germline V lookup: CDR1 MGHRA, CDR2 YSYEKL. The CDR3 protein is CASSQDWAGGLRKDTQYF.

The chain joins TRBV7-3 to TRBJ1-2; with no DNA, the TCRdb D assignment of TRBD1 cannot be verified. The CDR3 has 14 residues. Only the protein sequence is given. Per germline, CDR1 SGHTA and CDR2 FQGTGA. The CDR3 loop reads CASSPPAGEEGYTF.

CDR3 region: CASSQMTSLGANEQFF. The J gene is TRBJ2-1, the V gene TRBV14; TCRdb picks TRBD2, but there is no DNA to check that call. CDR1 is SGHDN and CDR2 is FVKESK in the germline V gene. The CDR3 has 16 amino acids. DNA is not on record.